Shown below are 28 T cell receptor beta chains from a single sample sequenced in a study of Ad26.COV2.S vaccination and SARS-CoV-2 variants. The data were produced by immunoSEQ multiplex PCR, yet TCRdb's version contains in-frame clones alone and is incomplete. Here the sample spans over 350,000 clones, approximately 90% being singletons. Treatment indicated: 15 to 20 received Ad26.COV2.S at low or high dose, single or two shots; 5 received placebo; per-sample allocation not given. Specimens were obtained on day 63 following the first vaccine or placebo injection. The starting material was peripheral blood, obtained in a trial of Ad26.COV2.S vaccine versus placebo. The receptors derive from a person aged 18-65 years who received the Ad26.COV2.S COVID-19 vaccine or a placebo.

The V and J genes are TRBV7-8 and TRBJ2-1, with 10 bases aligning to TRBD1. The CDR3 covers 15 residues. Germline-derived CDR1 and CDR2 are SGHVS and FQNEAQ. Unmatched junction bases numbered 9, after V lost 5 bases and J lost 8 bases. The CDR3 DNA reads TGTGCCAGCAGCCCAGACAGGGGGCGGCCCTATGAGCAGTTCTTC. Protein product: CASSPDRGRPYEQFF.

The V gene is TRBV6-5, the J gene TRBJ1-2; TRBD1 aligns across 8 bases. The CDR3 consists of 14 residues. Trimming cost V 2 bases and J 7 bases; bases outside gene matches: 6. Germline assignment: CDR1 MNHEY and CDR2 SVGAGI. CDR3 sequence reads: CASSYRQGAGGYTF. The CDR3 DNA reads TGTGCCAGCAGTTACCGTCAGGGGGCTGGTGGCTACACCTTC.

J is TRBJ2-2 and V is TRBV7-6; TRBD1 or TRBD2 may be the D gene (6 bases each). The V and J ends lost 5 bases and 5 bases respectively, with 15 bases between them. CDR1 is SGHVS, CDR2 FNYEAQ, per germline. The CDR3 is 15 amino acids. As DNA, the CDR3 is TGTGCCAGCAGCGCTGGGGGGCCGAGGACCGGGGAGCTGTTTTTT. Its translation: CASSAGGPRTGELFF. The full variable domain, its missing parts supplied by reference TRBV7-6 and TRBJ2-2, is GAGVSQSPRYKVTKRGQDVALRCDPISGHVSLYWYRQALGQGPEFLTYFNYEAQQDKSGLPNDRFSAERPEGSISTLTIQRTEQRDSAMYRCASSAGGPRTGELFFGEGSRLTVL.

As DNA, the CDR3 is TGTGCCAGCAGTAACGACAGGGGGCTTTCCTATGGCTACACCTTC. Encoded protein: CASSNDRGLSYGYTF. The J gene is TRBJ1-2, the V gene TRBV6-5; TRBD1 aligns across 10 bases. J gave up 4 bases and V 5 bases, and 7 bases lay outside the gene matches. The CDR3 is 15 amino acids. Germline V gives CDR1 MNHEY, CDR2 SVGAGI.

This clone was counted once. The rearrangement uses TRBV29-1 and TRBJ2-1, with 9 bases that match TRBD1. CDR1 and CDR2 (germline): SQVTM, ANQGSEA. V gave up 6 bases and J gave up 5 bases; unmatched junction bases: 5. The CDR3 length is 13 residues. The CDR3 DNA reads TGCAGCGTGGGCCGGGACAGGGACAATGAGCAGTTCTTC. Its translation is CSVGRDRDNEQFF.

Only one count was recorded for this clone. This sequence joins TRBV13 and TRBJ1-1; D call uncertain. The V end was cut by 3 bases, the J end by 1 base, with 9 bases between. Germline CDR1 PRHDT, CDR2 FYEKMQ (reference sequence). The CDR3 has 14 amino acids. The DNA for the CDR3 is TGTGCCAGCAGCTTTTTGTCGGAGAACACTGAAGCTTTCTTT. The encoded protein is CASSFLSENTEAFF.

This chain uses TRBV28 with TRBJ2-3; TRBD2 aligns across 13 bases. CDR3 length: 15 residues. The germline V gene encodes CDR1 MDHEN and CDR2 SYDVKM. The V gene end was trimmed by 5 bases and the J gene end by 5 bases; junction bases not matched to a gene: 4. CDR3: CASSRTSGGEDTQYF. CDR3 coding DNA: TGTGCCAGCAGTCGGACTAGCGGGGGAGAAGATACGCAGTATTTT.

Only a few counts were recorded for this clone. The J gene is TRBJ1-2, the V gene TRBV10-1, with a tentative D call TRBD1 (6 bases). V was trimmed by 7 bases and J by 5 bases, leaving 11 bases between them. The length of the CDR3 is 12 residues. Germline V gives CDR1 WNHNN, CDR2 SYGVQD (reference sequence). The CDR3 bases are TGCGCCAGCACCCTGACAGGTTATGGCTACACCTTC. Amino acid sequence: CASTLTGYGYTF.

This CDR3 reads CASSQDDGSSTDTQYF. The DNA for the CDR3 is TGTGCCAGCAGCCAAGATGACGGATCTAGCACAGATACGCAGTATTTT. J is TRBJ2-3 and V is TRBV3-1 (or the pseudogene TRBV3-2); D ambiguous. The CDR3 runs 16 residues. Per the germline V gene, CDR1 is LGHDT and CDR2 is YNNKEL (reference sequence). Deletions cut 0 bases from V and 0 bases from J, with 10 bases between.

The chain uses TRBV7-6 and TRBJ1-3; a weak D match, TRBD1 (6 bases). The V gene's germline CDR1 is SGHVS and CDR2 FNYEAQ. The ends were cut back, 5 bases at V and 0 bases at J, with 17 bases in the middle. CDR3 length: 17 amino acids. CDR3 in DNA: TGTGCCAGCAGCCTCCTCGTTGGGGGCAGCTCTGGAAACACCATATATTTT. Protein product: CASSLLVGGSSGNTIYF.

V gene TRBV5-4 combines with J gene TRBJ1-1, with D unclear. Trimming left V 2 bases short and J 2 bases short, with 16 bases between. Germline loops: CDR1 SGHNT, CDR2 YYREEE (reference sequence). The CDR3 totals 16 residues. CDR3 sequence reads: CASSLNHSPLNTEAFF. In DNA, the CDR3 is TGTGCCAGCAGCTTAAACCATAGCCCGCTAAACACTGAAGCTTTCTTT.

The chain joins TRBV7-9 to TRBJ1-1; D unresolved. The CDR3 is made up of 13 amino acids. Germline CDR1 SEHNR, CDR2 FQNEAQ (reference sequence). V lost 4 bases and J lost 0, with 6 bases in between. The CDR3 DNA reads TGTGCCAGCAGCTCCGGGGTGAACACTGAAGCTTTCTTT. This encodes CASSSGVNTEAFF.

The chain couples TRBV27 to TRBJ2-7, with D perhaps assigned TRBD1 or TRBD2 (5 bases each). This CDR3 contains 16 residues. Between the trimmed V and J ends, which lost 2 bases and 4 bases, there was a span of 18 bases. Germline values: CDR1 MNHEY, CDR2 SMNVEV (reference sequence). CDR3 sequence: CASSLGPGRTIYEQYF. Written as DNA, the CDR3 is TGTGCCAGCAGTTTAGGACCGGGACGTACCATTTACGAGCAGTACTTC.

This sequence joins TRBV5-1 and TRBJ2-3; D remains ambiguous. CDR3 length equals 15 residues. Trimming took off 4 bases at V and 6 bases at J, with 18 bases between the two ends. Germline assignment: CDR1 SGHRS and CDR2 YFSETQ. CDR3 sequence reads: CASSRFMTPGDTQYF. CDR3 in DNA: TGCGCCAGCAGCCGTTTTATGACACCGGGTGATACGCAGTATTTT.

The count of this clone is one. The chain combines TRBV5-1 with TRBJ1-2; tentatively, D is TRBD1 (6 bases). Germline CDR1 is SGHRS and CDR2 is YFSETQ. V was trimmed by 5 bases and J by 4 bases, leaving 21 bases between them. This CDR3 is built from 16 residues. CDR3 bases: TGCGCCAGCAGATACTCCGACAGGTACCTTTCCTATGGCTACACCTTC. This translates into CASRYSDRYLSYGYTF.

The chain combines TRBV2 with TRBJ2-7; D could derive from TRBD1 or TRBD2 (5 bases each). Germline V gene data show CDR1 as SNHLY and CDR2 as FYNNEI. This CDR3 is 15 amino acids long. Trimming took 7 bases from V and 3 from J, leaving 19 bases between them. CDR3 sequence: CASKRIGGRIYEQYF. In DNA, the CDR3 is TGTGCCAGCAAACGAATTGGGGGAAGGATCTACGAGCAGTACTTC.

The chain employs TRBV11-2 and TRBJ1-3; D possibly corresponds to TRBD1 (6 bases). The germline gives CDR1 SGHAT, CDR2 FQNNGV. The germline V and J ends were trimmed by 5 bases and 0 bases, with 11 bases remaining between them. The CDR3 loop spans 15 amino acids. CDR3 DNA: TGTGCCAGCAGCGGTACAGGGTTCTCTGGAAACACCATATATTTT. Encoded protein: CASSGTGFSGNTIYF.

The rearrangement uses TRBV29-1 and TRBJ2-1; 8 nucleotides agree with TRBD1. The trim removed 6 bases at V and 4 bases at J, leaving 5 bases unmatched. The CDR3 sequence is 13 residues long. Germline V gene sequence: CDR1 SQVTM, CDR2 ANQGSEA. The CDR3 DNA reads TGCAGCGTGAGGACAGGGTGGTACAATGAGCAGTTCTTC. The encoded protein is CSVRTGWYNEQFF.

The gene calls are TRBV2 and TRBJ1-2; D unresolved. The CDR3 is made up of 13 amino acids. V shed 8 bases and J shed 0 bases, with 10 bases lying between them. Germline V gene data show CDR1 as SNHLY and CDR2 as FYNNEI. CDR3 coding DNA: TGTGCCAGCGCGAGCACCCCTAACTATGGCTACACCTTC. It encodes CASASTPNYGYTF.

The chain has TRBV11-2 and TRBJ1-2, with D possibly being TRBD1 (5 bases). V was cut by 2 bases and J by 6 bases, with 7 bases left in between. CDR1 is SGHAT, CDR2 FQNNGV, per germline. CDR3 length: 12 residues. The CDR3 bases are TGTGCCAGCAGCTTATGGGGGGATGGCTACACCTTC. Encoded protein: CASSLWGDGYTF.

The table lists this clone with a few counts. The gene calls are TRBV7-2 and TRBJ1-1; no firm D call. CDR3 length equals 11 residues. Trimming shortened V by 5 bases and J by 8 bases, and 9 bases separated the two germline ends. Per germline, CDR1 SGHTA and CDR2 FQGNSA. This CDR3 reads CASSPRHEAFF. The DNA of the CDR3 is TGTGCCAGCAGCCCTCGACACGAAGCTTTCTTT.

V is TRBV10-3 and J is TRBJ2-7; D possibly corresponds to TRBD1 (6 bases). Germline V lookup: CDR1 ENHRY, CDR2 SYGVKD. The V and J ends lost 3 bases and 3 bases respectively, with 6 bases between them. This CDR3 region has 12 residues. This chain's CDR3 is CAISDRGYEQYF. The CDR3 DNA reads as TGTGCCATCAGTGACAGGGGCTACGAGCAGTACTTC.

The chain recombines TRBV19 with TRBJ1-3; weak D call: TRBD1 (6 bases). Germline V gene data show CDR1 as LNHDA and CDR2 as SQIVND (reference sequence). Between the trimmed V and J ends, which lost 3 bases and 4 bases, there was a span of 13 bases. The CDR3 extends over 15 amino acids. The CDR3 sequence: CASSMTGGRGNTIYF. The CDR3 DNA follows: TGTGCCAGTAGTATGACCGGGGGCCGCGGAAACACCATATATTTT.

The chain couples TRBV7-2 to TRBJ2-5; D is ambiguous. V was trimmed by 1 base and J by 5 bases, leaving 11 bases between them. This CDR3 has 14 residues. Germline V CDR1 and CDR2: SGHTA, FQGNSA. CDR3 DNA: TGTGCCAGCAGCTTAGGTCGGGTGGATGAGACCCAGTACTTC. Translated, it gives CASSLGRVDETQYF.

The chain employs TRBV6-2 or TRBV6-3 and TRBJ1-5; weak D call: TRBD1 (5 bases). V lost 2 bases to trimming and J lost 1 base, with 15 bases between them. Per germline, CDR1 MNHEY and CDR2 SVGEGT. This CDR3 has 17 amino acids. CDR3 amino acids: CASSYGKGVRSNQPQHF. CDR3 DNA sequence: TGTGCCAGCAGTTACGGGAAAGGGGTAAGGAGCAATCAGCCCCAGCATTTT.

This chain joins TRBV12-5 and TRBJ1-5, with D tentatively TRBD1 (5 bases). The CDR3 is made up of 13 amino acids. Trimming took 3 bases from V and 5 from J, leaving 8 bases between them. The germline V gene has CDR1 LGHNT and CDR2 FRNRAP. The CDR3: CASGFGGDQPQHF. DNA for the CDR3: TGTGCTAGTGGTTTTGGGGGGGATCAGCCCCAGCATTTT.

CDR3 protein: CASSFPSGEQYF. DNA of the CDR3: TGTGCCAGCAGTTTTCCAAGTGGGGAGCAGTACTTC. The gene calls are TRBV12-3 or TRBV12-4 and TRBJ2-7; D not resolved. The CDR3 sequence is 12 residues long. Trimming removed 3 bases at V and 7 bases at J, with 10 bases between.

J is TRBJ1-5 and V is TRBV23-1, with 9 bases fitting TRBD1. TRBV23-1 belongs to the ORF category, with a function that is uncertain. V lost 3 bases and J lost 6; bases outside the gene matches: 9. This CDR3 is built from 16 residues. CDR3 amino acids: CASSQGTGTGSQPQHF. CDR3 nucleotides: TGCGCCAGCAGTCAGGGGACCGGGACAGGGAGTCAGCCCCAGCATTTT.